The 4 T cell receptor beta chains presented below share a single source sample, sequenced in a study of T cell clonality in common variable immunodeficiency. The assay was immunoSEQ multiplex PCR, and TCRdb's table has in-frame clones only and misses some. The sample shows about 40,000 clones, none of them appearing just once. Sequenced: peripheral blood mononuclear cells. The origin of the receptors is a person aged 18 to 69 in good health.

Only a few counts were recorded for this clone. Read data end 3 residues before the CDR3 end; the end is taken from the germline J gene. This sequence joins TRBV5-1 and TRBJ2-4; TRBD2 agrees at 10 bases. The CDR3 covers 15 residues. Germline V gives CDR1 SGHRS, CDR2 YFSETQ. The sequenced part of the CDR3 DNA is TGCGCCAGCAGCCCGACGGAGCGGGAGGGTGAGACT. Translated, it gives CASSPTEREGET. The complete CDR3 reads CASSPTEREGETQYF. The complete variable domain, with remaining parts taken from reference TRBV5-1 and TRBJ2-4, reads KAGVTQTPRYLIKTRGQQVTLSCSPISGHRSVSWYQQTPGQGLQFLFEYFSETQRNKGNFPGRFSGRQFSNSRSEMNVSTLELGDSALYLCASSPTEREGETQYFGAGTRLSVL.

This clone was recorded many times. The read is 3 residues too short to cover the CDR3 end, so that end is filled in from the germline J gene. V gene TRBV5-6 combines with J gene TRBJ1-1; 7 nucleotides match TRBD1. Trimming removed 4 bases from V and 7 bases from J; junction bases left unmatched: 4. This CDR3 has 12 amino acids. Germline loops: CDR1 SGHDT, CDR2 YYEEEE. The CDR3 sequence is CASSQQGYEAFF. The covered CDR3 bases are TGTGCCAGCAGCCAACAGGGGTATGAA.

The table lists this clone with many counts. Read sequence stops 3 residues before the CDR3 end, and the germline J gene provides the missing end. This rearrangement joins TRBV20-1 to TRBJ2-1; TRBD2 matches at 9 bases. The CDR3 has 14 amino acids. The V gene end was trimmed by 3 bases and the J gene end by 8 bases; junction bases not matched to a gene: 8. The V gene's germline CDR1 is DFQATT and CDR2 SNEGSKA (reference sequence). CDR3 sequence reads: CSASVRGGLDEQFF. The CDR3 DNA, read in part, is TGCAGTGCTAGTGTGCGGGGGGGCCTCGATGAG.

This clone was found many times. CDR3: CASSQERGRAYEQYF. The covered CDR3 bases are TGCGCCAGCAGCCAAGAGCGAGGCAGGGCCTACGAG. This chain links TRBV4-1 with TRBJ2-7; a weak D match, TRBD1 (5 bases). The read ends 3 residues before the CDR3 terminus; that terminus is restored from the germline J gene. Germline lookup yields CDR1 MGHRA and CDR2 YSYEKL. V was shortened by 0 bases and J by 2 bases, with 11 bases between the two germline ends. The CDR3 consists of 15 residues.